These 27 T cell receptor beta chains were all obtained from the same sample, sequenced in a study of monozygotic twins with inflammatory bowel disease. With the 5' RACE reads reprocessed, TCRdb shows one record per CDR3 protein and no DNA. The sample has under 150,000 distinct CDR3 sequences. Sequenced: blood. All receptors derive from a human donor with ulcerative colitis or Crohn's disease, or a healthy co-twin of an affected twin (not recorded which).

The rearrangement joins TRBV19 to TRBJ2-6; the TCRdb D gene call, TRBD1, has no DNA to confirm it. This CDR3 comprises 19 residues. Germline lookup yields CDR1 LNHDA and CDR2 SQIVND (reference sequence). This chain's CDR3 is CASSIFSGRAPSGANVLTF.

The rearrangement joins TRBV25-1 to TRBJ2-7; TCRdb's D call, TRBD1, is unchecked because there is no DNA. The CDR3 spans 14 residues. Germline assignment: CDR1 MGHDK and CDR2 SYGVNS. The CDR3 reads CASSGQLQTYEQYF.

The chain couples TRBV12-3 or TRBV12-4 to TRBJ2-7; TCRdb names TRBD1, which stays unverified in the absence of DNA. The CDR3 runs 12 residues. CDR3 sequence: CASSFSPAEQYF.

The chain recombines TRBV4-1 with TRBJ1-5. Germline V gene data show CDR1 as MGHRA and CDR2 as YSYEKL. The CDR3 has 14 amino acids. The CDR3 loop reads CASSQVTLNQPQHF.

The chain carries TRBV3-1 and TRBJ2-7; TCRdb calls TRBD1, which cannot be checked without DNA. CDR3 length equals 16 residues. Germline V lookup: CDR1 LGHDT, CDR2 YNNKEL (reference sequence). CDR3 sequence: CASSPRFTGSSYEQYF.

CDR3 sequence: CASSTRQGTTQYF. The V call is TRBV6-5, the J call TRBJ2-5; the D call from TCRdb, TRBD1, cannot be confirmed without DNA. There are 13 residues in the CDR3. CDR1 is MNHEY, CDR2 SVGAGI, per germline.

The genes are TRBV12-3 or TRBV12-4 and TRBJ2-7; the TCRdb call, TRBD1, lacks DNA for checking. The CDR3 is 13 residues long. CDR3 sequence: CASIQSRGNEQYF.

This sequence joins TRBV19 and TRBJ2-1. This CDR3 is built from 14 residues. CDR1 is LNHDA and CDR2 is SQIVND in the germline V gene (reference sequence). This CDR3 reads CASSLPRQGDEQFF.

This chain joins TRBV19 and TRBJ2-1; TCRdb names TRBD1, which stays unverified in the absence of DNA. The CDR3 length is 14 residues. Germline CDR1 is LNHDA and CDR2 is SQIVND (reference sequence). CDR3 amino acids: CASNHRGVNNEQFF.

V gene TRBV5-6 combines with J gene TRBJ1-2; checking the TCRdb D call of TRBD1 is not possible without DNA. In germline, CDR1 is SGHDT, CDR2 YYEEEE. The CDR3 extends over 11 amino acids. Here the CDR3 reads CASAGNYGYTF.

The genes are TRBV5-1 and TRBJ1-1; TCRdb designates TRBD1, a call that cannot be tested without DNA. Germline CDR1 SGHRS, CDR2 YFSETQ. The CDR3 contains 13 residues. This CDR3 is CASSLGSGAEAFF.

The rearrangement joins TRBV7-6 to TRBJ1-4; there is no DNA to check the TCRdb D call of TRBD1. Looked up from germline, CDR1 is SGHVS and CDR2 is FNYEAQ. CDR3 size: 14 residues. The CDR3 loop is CASGFGQGFQKLFF. Complete variable domain (other parts from reference TRBV7-6 and TRBJ1-4): GAGVSQSPRYKVTKRGQDVALRCDPISGHVSLYWYRQALGQGPEFLTYFNYEAQQDKSGLPNDRFSAERPEGSISTLTIQRTEQRDSAMYRCASGFGQGFQKLFFGSGTQLSVL.

CDR3 protein: CSARGATGGGASGTSTDTQYF. The chain links TRBV20-1 to TRBJ2-3; TCRdb outputs TRBD2, but without DNA this stays unchecked. Germline loops: CDR1 DFQATT, CDR2 SNEGSKA (reference sequence). The CDR3 contains 21 residues.

J is TRBJ2-7 and V is TRBV5-8; lacking DNA, the TRBD1 call made by TCRdb goes unchecked. Germline CDR1 is SGHTS and CDR2 is YDEGEE. The CDR3 totals 13 residues. CDR3 region: CASSRDRGHEQYF.

Here the CDR3 reads CASSRGTGTYEQYF. The genes are TRBV6-2 or TRBV6-3 and TRBJ2-7; TCRdb names TRBD1, which stays unverified in the absence of DNA. Germline lookup yields CDR1 MNHEY and CDR2 SVGEGT. The CDR3 runs 14 residues.

The rearrangement uses TRBV20-1 and TRBJ2-2; TCRdb selects TRBD1, and the lack of DNA leaves this call unchecked. Germline V gives CDR1 DFQATT, CDR2 SNEGSKA (reference sequence). This CDR3 spans 16 amino acids. This chain's CDR3 is CSARDPVGGGTGELFF.

V is TRBV30 and J is TRBJ1-1; lacking DNA, the TRBD1 call made by TCRdb goes unchecked. CDR3 length: 15 amino acids. Germline V gene sequence: CDR1 GTSNPN, CDR2 SVGIG (reference sequence). This CDR3 reads CAWSAFGQADEKAFF.

The chain joins TRBV18 to TRBJ2-2. Germline-derived CDR1 and CDR2 are KGHSH and LQKENI. This CDR3 region has 17 residues. CDR3 residues: CASSPTTRTVLAGELFF.

This chain connects TRBV5-5 to TRBJ1-5; the D gene TCRdb calls, TRBD1, cannot be checked with no DNA. The CDR3 spans 16 residues. Per germline, CDR1 SGHKS and CDR2 YYEKEE (reference sequence). CDR3 in amino acids: CASSQIPDRANQPQHF.

The CDR3 loop is CATSRDRSRVWTQYF. V and J are TRBV15 and TRBJ2-5. Germline V gives CDR1 LNHNV, CDR2 YYDKDF (reference sequence). The CDR3 sequence is 15 residues long.

This chain uses TRBV20-1 with TRBJ2-5; no DNA is available, so the TRBD1 call from TCRdb remains unchecked. CDR3 length equals 16 residues. In germline, CDR1 is DFQATT, CDR2 SNEGSKA (reference sequence). The CDR3: CSARVGETGLQETQYF.

The chain links TRBV12-3 or TRBV12-4 to TRBJ2-7; as DNA is missing, the TRBD1 call by TCRdb cannot be tested. CDR3 length: 13 residues. The CDR3 sequence is CASSSRTGGEQYF.

The rearrangement joins TRBV29-1 to TRBJ2-2; without DNA, the TCRdb call of TRBD2 cannot be checked. CDR1 is SQVTM and CDR2 is ANQGSEA in the germline V gene. This CDR3 region has 16 residues. The CDR3 sequence is CSVEDGAGGPSGELFF.

V usage is TRBV5-1 and J usage is TRBJ1-1; TCRdb's D call, TRBD1, is unchecked because there is no DNA. The germline V gene has CDR1 SGHRS and CDR2 YFSETQ. The CDR3 consists of 12 residues. This chain's CDR3 is CASSLEGVEAFF.

The rearrangement uses TRBV20-1 and TRBJ2-3; checking the TCRdb D call of TRBD2 is not possible without DNA. CDR3 size: 15 residues. Per germline, CDR1 DFQATT and CDR2 SNEGSKA (reference sequence). The CDR3 protein is CSAHIGLAGADTQYF.

The rearrangement uses TRBV11-2 and TRBJ1-2. Per germline, CDR1 SGHAT and CDR2 FQNNGV. There are 15 residues in the CDR3. The CDR3 spells CASSLRLSGLYGYTF. Filled out from reference TRBV11-2 and TRBJ1-2, the complete variable domain reads EAGVAQSPRYKIIEKRQSVAFWCNPISGHATLYWYQQILGQGPKLLIQFQNNGVVDDSQLPKDRFSAERLKGVDSTLKIQPAKLEDSAVYLCASSLRLSGLYGYTFGSGTRLTVV.

This chain joins TRBV27 and TRBJ2-1; checking the TCRdb D call of TRBD1 is not possible without DNA. Germline CDR1 MNHEY, CDR2 SMNVEV (reference sequence). This CDR3 is built from 14 residues. CDR3: CASSREGVYNEQFF.